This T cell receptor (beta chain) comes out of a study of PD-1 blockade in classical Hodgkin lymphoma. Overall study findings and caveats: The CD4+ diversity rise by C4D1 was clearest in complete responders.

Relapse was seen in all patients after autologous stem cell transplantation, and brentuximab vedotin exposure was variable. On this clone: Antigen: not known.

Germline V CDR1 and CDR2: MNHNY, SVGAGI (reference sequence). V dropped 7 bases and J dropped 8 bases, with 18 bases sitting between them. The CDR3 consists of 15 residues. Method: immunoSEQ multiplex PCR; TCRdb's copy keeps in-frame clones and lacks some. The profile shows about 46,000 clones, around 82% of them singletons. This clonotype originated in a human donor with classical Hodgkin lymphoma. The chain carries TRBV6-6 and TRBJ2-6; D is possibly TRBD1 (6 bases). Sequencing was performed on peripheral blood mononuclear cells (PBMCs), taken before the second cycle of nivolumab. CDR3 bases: TGTGCCAGCACTGTCATCGCTACAGGGTCCAACGTCCTGACTTTC. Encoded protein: CASTVIATGSNVLTF.